This TCR beta chain came from a study of blood T cells in healthy people across ages. CDR1 and CDR2 (germline): SEHNR, FQNEAQ (reference sequence). CDR3 length: 20 residues. V shed 1 base, J shed 5 bases, and the junction held 22 bases outside the gene matches. Combining a sample-barcoded 5' primer with a J-beta primer mix, a second PCR ran for roughly 7 to 11 cycles. Via MiXCR, TCRdb re-called the 5' RACE reads, giving one row per CDR3 protein. The sample yields over 500,000 distinct CDR3 sequences, around 52% seen once. The specimen was blood. This chain connects TRBV7-9 to TRBJ1-2; 7 bases align to TRBD1. The sequence was obtained from an elderly woman in good health. The CDR3 is CASSLELTYSDVGGAYGYTF. CDR3 DNA: TGTGCCAGCAGCTTAGAGCTGACCTACTCTGACGTAGGGGGCGCATATGGCTACACCTTC.